Following are 23 T cell receptor beta chains from one sample sequenced in a study of human T cells and chemical hapten exposure. Via MiXCR, TCRdb re-called the RACE reads, giving one row per CDR3 protein. The sample has 200,000 to 300,000 distinct CDR3 sequences, more than 6.5% seen once. Time point noted: pre-sensitization, week 0. Treatment reported: therapeutic diphenylcyclopropenone sensitization with weekly scalp DPC. The material was whole blood, obtained in connection with sensitization to the hapten diphenylcyclopropenone (DPC). These receptors all come from a woman in her forties with alopecia areata. Some clones in this sample may be carry-over from other donors' samples.

This clonotype turned up a few times. The CDR3 region is CASSSLRGSGGNEQFF. For the CDR3, the DNA is TGTGCCAGCAGCTCGCTCCGCGGGAGCGGTGGCAATGAGCAGTTCTTC. The chain couples TRBV7-2 to TRBJ2-1; 7 nucleotides align to TRBD2. CDR1 is SGHTA, CDR2 FQGNSA, per germline. The length of the CDR3 is 16 residues. V lost 4 bases and J lost 6; bases outside the gene matches: 12.

This clonotype has at least ten counts. The chain recombines TRBV11-3 with TRBJ2-7; the match to TRBD1 covers 7 bases. Germline CDR1 reads SGHNT; CDR2 reads YENEEA. The CDR3 is 15 amino acids. J lost 1 base, V lost 5 bases, and 8 bases had no gene match. The CDR3 sequence: CASSQFGQASYEQYF. The CDR3 nucleotides read TGTGCCAGCAGCCAATTCGGACAGGCGTCCTACGAGCAGTACTTC.

This clonotype was seen ten or more times. The gene calls are TRBV4-3 and TRBJ1-5; no reliable D call. V was cut by 0 bases and J by 4 bases, with 10 bases left in between. Germline CDR1 and CDR2: LGHNA and YSLEER. The CDR3 has 15 amino acids. The chain's CDR3 is CASSQDPLVNQPQHF. In DNA form, the CDR3 reads TGCGCCAGCAGCCAAGACCCCTTAGTTAATCAGCCCCAGCATTTT.

This clonotype was detected only once. The junction shows a germline mismatch at one end, possibly a read error. V is TRBV18 and J is TRBJ2-1; a possible D gene is TRBD1 (6 bases). From germline, CDR1 is KGHSH and CDR2 LQKENI. There are 16 residues in the CDR3. CDR3 DNA: TGTACCAGCTCAGAAAGACAGGATAGCTCCTACAATGAGCAGTTCTTC. The encoded protein is CTSSERQDSSYNEQFF.

The chain joins TRBV20-1 to TRBJ1-1; a possible D gene is TRBD1 (6 bases). V gave up 6 bases and J gave up 1 base, with 15 bases separating them. The V gene's germline CDR1 is DFQATT and CDR2 SNEGSKA (reference sequence). The length of the CDR3 is 14 residues. CDR3 sequence reads: CSAPRGGGNTEAFF. The CDR3 DNA reads as TGCAGTGCCCCGAGGGGAGGGGGGAACACTGAAGCTTTCTTT.

The chain is built from TRBV5-1 and TRBJ2-1; TRBD2 aligns across 9 bases. V shed 4 bases and J 5 bases; nucleotides not matched to a gene: 13. CDR3 length: 17 residues. The germline gives CDR1 SGHRS, CDR2 YFSETQ. In nucleotides, the CDR3 is TGCGCCAGCAGCGCATACTTAGCGGGAGTGGGGGACAATGAGCAGTTCTTC. Its translation: CASSAYLAGVGDNEQFF.

This clonotype was counted only a few times. The chain employs TRBV15 and TRBJ2-3, with a weak D call TRBD2 (5 bases). The CDR3 consists of 14 residues. Trimming stripped 4 bases from V and 3 bases from J, with 11 bases between. The germline V gene encodes CDR1 LNHNV and CDR2 YYDKDF (reference sequence). This CDR3 reads CATSKERATDTQYF. The CDR3 nucleotides are TGTGCCACCAGCAAGGAGAGGGCGACAGATACGCAGTATTTT.

The chain is built from TRBV28 and TRBJ2-3; 7 bases match TRBD1. V was clipped by 5 bases and J by 4 bases; unmatched bases: 12. Germline V gene data show CDR1 as MDHEN and CDR2 as SYDVKM. The CDR3 contains 16 residues. The CDR3 reads CASSLYPVGGADTQYF. In nucleotides, the CDR3 is TGTGCCAGCAGTCTTTACCCGGTAGGGGGCGCAGATACGCAGTATTTT.

The chain links TRBV28 to TRBJ2-4; maybe TRBD1 (6 bases). Trimming removed 6 bases from V and 4 bases from J, with 10 bases in between. CDR1 MDHEN and CDR2 SYDVKM come from the germline V gene. The CDR3 has 13 residues. The CDR3 sequence: CASSDRTKNIQYF. The CDR3 DNA is TGTGCCAGCAGCGACAGGACGAAAAACATTCAGTACTTC.

The DNA of the CDR3 is TGTGCCAGCAGCTTTATCAGCGGGAGGCCCGGAGAGACCCAGTACTTC. It specifies CASSFISGRPGETQYF. The V and J genes are TRBV7-2 and TRBJ2-5; 9 nucleotides line up with TRBD2. V was clipped by 3 bases and J by 4 bases; unmatched bases: 9. CDR3 length equals 16 residues. Per the germline V gene, CDR1 is SGHTA and CDR2 is FQGNSA. Supplemented by reference TRBV7-2 and TRBJ2-5, the full variable domain reads GAGVSQSPSNKVTEKGKDVELRCDPISGHTALYWYRQSLGQGLEFLIYFQGNSAPDKSGLPSDRFSAERTGGSVSTLTIQRTQQEDSAVYLCASSFISGRPGETQYFGPGTRLLVL.

There are many counts of this clonotype. The genes are TRBV28 and TRBJ1-5; no firm D call. Trimming left V 7 bases short and J 10 bases short, with 14 bases between. CDR3 length: 12 residues. Germline values: CDR1 MDHEN, CDR2 SYDVKM. The CDR3, as DNA: TGTGCCAGCATTACGAAAGACGGTCCCCAGCATTTT. Residues: CASITKDGPQHF.

This clonotype has more than one count but fewer than ten. The chain couples TRBV6-6 to TRBJ2-1; D gene unclear. V was trimmed by 3 bases and J by 3 bases, leaving 12 bases between them. The CDR3 sequence is 15 residues long. Germline V CDR1 and CDR2: MNHNY, SVGAGI (reference sequence). CDR3 in DNA: TGTGCCAGCAGTTATTCAGGAGACGTCTACAATGAGCAGTTCTTC. It codes for CASSYSGDVYNEQFF.

This clonotype was detected a few times. The chain combines TRBV28 with TRBJ1-1; possibly TRBD1 for D (6 bases). Trimming stripped 4 bases from V and 4 bases from J, with 10 bases between. The CDR3 is 13 amino acids. Germline V lookup: CDR1 MDHEN, CDR2 SYDVKM. CDR3 sequence reads: CASSYLTGTEAFF. The DNA for the CDR3 is TGTGCCAGCAGTTATCTGACAGGCACTGAAGCTTTCTTT.

In its sample, this clonotype was seen a few times. The gene calls are TRBV28 and TRBJ2-3; 7 nucleotides align to TRBD1. The CDR3 contains 15 residues. Germline CDR1 MDHEN, CDR2 SYDVKM. Losses at the gene ends were 6 bases for V and 2 bases for J; bases not matched to a gene: 8. The CDR3 DNA reads TGTGCCAGCAGCATCACAGGGGCCCCCACAGATACGCAGTATTTT. It yields the protein CASSITGAPTDTQYF.

The table lists this clonotype with a few counts. This chain links TRBV6-5 with TRBJ2-6, with TRBD2 matching 10 bases. The CDR3 is made up of 20 amino acids. Germline lookup yields CDR1 MNHEY and CDR2 SVGAGI. Germline trimming cut 0 bases from V and 4 bases from J; bases unmatched to any gene: 12. The CDR3 coding sequence is TGTGCCAGCAGTTACTCGGGGGGTAGCGGGAGGCCCCTCGGGGCCAACGTCCTGACTTTC. Protein product: CASSYSGGSGRPLGANVLTF.

Ten or more counts support this clonotype. This chain connects TRBV5-1 to TRBJ2-1, with 8 bases that match TRBD2. Per germline, CDR1 SGHRS and CDR2 YFSETQ. With 2 bases clipped from V and 10 bases from J, the junction kept 14 bases outside the gene matches. This CDR3 has 16 amino acids. CDR3 sequence: CASSLPTPSGPDEQFF. The CDR3, as DNA: TGCGCCAGCAGCTTACCTACCCCTAGCGGGCCGGACGAGCAGTTCTTC.

This clonotype was found many times. CDR3 nucleotide sequence: TGTGCCAGCAGATCGGGCAATGAGCAGTTCTTC. Its translation: CASRSGNEQFF. The chain is built from TRBV6-2 or TRBV6-3 and TRBJ2-1; D call uncertain. Trimming shortened V by 6 bases and J by 6 bases, and 6 bases separated the two germline ends. The CDR3 contains 11 residues. Germline V gene lookup returns CDR1 MNHEY and CDR2 SVGEGT.

This clonotype was observed a few times. V and J are TRBV6-5 and TRBJ2-2, with TRBD2 matching over 8 bases. The junction had 3 bases not matched to a gene; V was cut back by 8 bases and J by 1 base. The CDR3 spans 14 residues. CDR1 and CDR2 (germline): MNHEY, SVGAGI. The CDR3 DNA follows: TGTGCCAGCTCCGGGACTAGGAACACCGGGGAGCTGTTTTTT. Translation: CASSGTRNTGELFF.

This chain connects TRBV29-1 to TRBJ2-5, with TRBD1 as a possible D gene (6 bases). V was trimmed by 7 bases and J by 2 bases, leaving 14 bases between them. This CDR3 region has 13 residues. The V gene's germline CDR1 is SQVTM and CDR2 ANQGSEA. The CDR3 here is CSAGDIRQETQYF. The CDR3 region has the DNA TGCAGCGCAGGGGACATCCGACAAGAGACCCAGTACTTC. Filled out from reference TRBV29-1 and TRBJ2-5, the complete variable domain reads SAVISQKPSRDICQRGTSLTIQCQVDSQVTMMFWYRQQPGQSLTLIATANQGSEATYESGFVIDKFPISRPNLTFSTLTVSNMSPEDSSIYLCSAGDIRQETQYFGPGTRLLVL.

The genes are TRBV7-2 and TRBJ2-7, with D possibly called TRBD1 or TRBD2 (5 bases each). Trimming shortened V by 1 base and J by 5 bases, and 12 bases separated the two germline ends. CDR1 is SGHTA and CDR2 is FQGNSA in the germline V gene. The length of the CDR3 is 14 residues. CDR3 sequence reads: CASSLVGGPDEQYF. CDR3 bases: TGTGCCAGCAGCTTAGTTGGGGGACCGGACGAGCAGTACTTC.

The rearrangement joins TRBV29-1 to TRBJ2-3; 7 bases are shared with TRBD1. V was clipped by 3 bases and J by 2 bases; unmatched bases: 8. The CDR3 length is 15 residues. Germline CDR1 SQVTM, CDR2 ANQGSEA. The CDR3 coding sequence is TGCAGCGTTGAGTGGTCCGGGACAGACACAGATACGCAGTATTTT. It yields the protein CSVEWSGTDTDTQYF.

V and J are TRBV27 and TRBJ1-4; possibly TRBD1 for D (6 bases). V was trimmed by 5 bases and J by 7 bases, leaving 14 bases between them. The germline gives CDR1 MNHEY, CDR2 SMNVEV (reference sequence). This CDR3 has 14 amino acids. CDR3 residues: CASSAGDYGEKLFF. The CDR3 DNA is TGTGCCAGCAGTGCAGGGGATTACGGTGAAAAACTGTTTTTT.

The chain links TRBV24-1 to TRBJ2-3; a possible D gene is TRBD1 (7 bases). The CDR3 spans 15 residues. Germline CDR1 reads KGHDR; CDR2 reads SFDVKD. With 7 bases removed from V and 7 bases from J, the gap between germline ends came to 20 bases. The CDR3 region has the DNA TGTGCCACCAGCGCGGGACAGTACACAATATATACGCAGTATTTT. Translating it yields CATSAGQYTIYTQYF.